This TCR beta chain was identified in a study of cytomegalovirus exposure and HLA in healthy donors. Remarks on this clone: No antigen is known for it.

The study ran its PCR with 60 Vbeta and 13 Jbeta primers. TCRdb's table, derived via immunoSEQ multiplex PCR, lists solely in-frame clones and lacks some. The sample includes roughly 200,000 clones, roughly 72% seen only once; the top ten take under 2%. The CDR3 sequence is 14 residues long. Per germline, CDR1 MNHEY and CDR2 SMNVEV (reference sequence). The V end lost 5 bases, the J end lost 1 base, and 11 bases lay between the germline ends. Overall study results and limits: A later analysis found that most CMV-associated TCR beta chains appeared HLA-restricted. A later analysis revealed that TCR association rates differed between HLA loci, peaking at DRB1 and bottoming out at HLA-C.

The rearrangement joins TRBV27 to TRBJ2-5; TRBD2 is a possible D gene (6 bases). Sequenced: PBMCs. This TCR was sampled from a man aged 25-40 years in good health and CMV-seronegative. The CDR3 DNA is TGTGCCAGCAGTCGGGGGAGCAGCCAAGAGACCCAGTACTTC. It codes for CASSRGSSQETQYF.